This T cell receptor beta chain was identified during a study of a mutant IDH1 vaccine in newly diagnosed glioma (dated by TCRdb to 2020 to 2023). Regarding the study in general: The approximately 32 treated patients were approximately 62% male and 37.5% female, with a mean age of around 40 years. Prior to enrollment, standard therapy consisting of radiotherapy alone, temozolomide alone, or radiochemotherapy with temozolomide had been administered to patients, with the combination being received by most patients. Peripheral blood was collected at six visits: V03 (baseline), V05, V07, V10, V12 and V13. For exploratory analyses, longitudinal TCRB deep sequencing was carried out in under 30 treated patients wherever samples were available.

As for this clone: Its antigen specificity is not known. Base qualities are not provided; no much larger clone lies one nucleotide away.

Study-wide findings and limitations: It was noted by the authors that analyses of patient blood samples could not be reproduced owing to sample limitations. No apparent relationship was observed between pseudoprogression and alterations in the top peripheral T cell clonotypes detected by TCRB sequencing. Availability determined which PBMC samples were chosen for TCRB deep sequencing. Across multiple MHC alleles, vaccine-induced immune responses were seen in 85% to 95% of patients.

Per the germline V gene, KGHSH is the CDR1 and LQKENI is the CDR2. The CDR3 spans 16 residues, from the cysteine through the phenylalanine. Of the read, only the CDR3 DNA is kept; its 48 bases are in frame from base 1. Trimming accounts for 4 bases at V and 7 bases at J, while the number of junction bases matched to no gene is 15. The sample's time point label is to be understood as: baseline, week 1 (first vaccination visit). This sample's treatment or condition label indicates: pre-vaccination baseline after standard-of-care therapy. The donors had newly diagnosed IDH1-mutant astrocytomas of WHO grade 3 or 4 that showed loss of nuclear ATRX. The samples were drawn from NOA16, a multicentre, single-arm, open-label phase I trial in Germany that tested a mutant IDH1 peptide vaccine in humans for the first time. Blood drawn at visit V03 was used as the baseline sample for immunogenicity testing. Genomic DNA for TCRB sequencing was isolated from EDTA blood with the DNeasy Blood and Tissue Kit.

Libraries were prepared through the immunoSEQ multiplex PCR assay. Rearranged TCR beta chain sequences were amplified with the hsTCRB Kit following the manufacturer's protocol. Sequencing of TCRB libraries was carried out on an Illumina MiSeq. As for the original processing: The kit vendor's proprietary platform handled demultiplexing, trimming and gene mapping. Here the immuneACCESS table is served through TCRdb, limited to in-frame sequences with V and J called. Missing clones are a known gap in these copies; in checked studies unresolved V genes cover under half, and the rest lacks a known reason. The DNA gave D and trimming, while V, J and clone size come from that table. The sample table contains 50,000 or so clones; only one count was recorded for about four fifths of them. The ten top clones hold about a fifth of the sample.

This specimen consisted of PBMCs, obtained from a glioma patient treated with radiotherapy, temozolomide or both. Here the chain combines TRBV18 and TRBJ2-7; the junction holds 8 bases that match TRBD1. This clonotype originated in a man aged 18 to 35 with glioma. The encoded CDR3 is CASSLIGQGTTGEQYF. The DNA sequence is TGTGCCAGCTCACTGATCGGACAGGGCACTACCGGGGAGCAGTACTTC. Supplemented by the reference TRBV18 and TRBJ2-7 proteins around the CDR3, the complete variable domain is NAGVMQNPRHLVRRRGQEARLRCSPMKGHSHVYWYRQLPEEGLKFMVYLQKENIIDESGMPKERFSAEFPKEGPSILRIQQVVRGDSAAYFCASSLIGQGTTGEQYFGPGTRLTVT.